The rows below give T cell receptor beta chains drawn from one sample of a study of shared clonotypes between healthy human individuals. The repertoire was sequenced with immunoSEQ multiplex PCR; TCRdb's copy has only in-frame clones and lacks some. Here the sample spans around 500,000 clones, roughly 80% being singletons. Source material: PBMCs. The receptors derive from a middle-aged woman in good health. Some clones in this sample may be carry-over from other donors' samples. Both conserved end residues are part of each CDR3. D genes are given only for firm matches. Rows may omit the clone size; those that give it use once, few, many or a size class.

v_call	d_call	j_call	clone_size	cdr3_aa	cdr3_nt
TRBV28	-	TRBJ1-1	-	CASSLGQNTEAFF	TGTGCCAGCAGTCTGGGGCAGAACACTGAAGCTTTCTTT
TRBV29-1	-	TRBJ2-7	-	CSVVVLLARYEQYF	TGCAGCGTTGTAGTCCTTCTAGCGAGGTACGAGCAGTACTTC
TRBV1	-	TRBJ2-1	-	CTSSPSGFRFF	TGCACCAGCAGCCCGAGCGGGTTTAGGTTCTTC
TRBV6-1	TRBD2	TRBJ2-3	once	CASSGLAGVTDTQYF	TGTGCCAGCAGTGGACTAGCGGGGGTCACAGATACGCAGTATTTT
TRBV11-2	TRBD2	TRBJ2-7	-	CASSLVLAGAHEQYF	TGTGCCAGCAGCTTAGTTCTAGCGGGAGCCCACGAGCAGTACTTC
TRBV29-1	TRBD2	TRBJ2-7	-	CSARRTSGLSYEQYF	TGCAGCGCTAGGAGAACTAGCGGACTCTCCTACGAGCAGTACTTC
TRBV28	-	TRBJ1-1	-	CASKGEHQNTEAFF	TGTGCCAGCAAAGGGGAACACCAGAACACTGAAGCTTTCTTT
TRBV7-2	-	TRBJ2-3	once	CASSLVGRTSTDTQYF	TGTGCCAGCAGCTTAGTGGGACGAACTAGCACAGATACGCAGTATTTT
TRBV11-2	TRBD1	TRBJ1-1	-	CASSPDRDEAFF	TGTGCCAGCAGCCCCGACAGGGATGAAGCTTTCTTT
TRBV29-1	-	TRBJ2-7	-	CSVVGQGYYEQYF	TGCAGCGTTGTAGGGCAGGGTTACTACGAGCAGTACTTC
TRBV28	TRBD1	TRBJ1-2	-	CASSKPQGATGDGYTF	TGTGCCAGCAGCAAGCCCCAGGGGGCCACCGGGGATGGCTACACCTTC
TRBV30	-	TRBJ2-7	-	CAWSGRYEQYF	TGTGCCTGGAGTGGACGATACGAGCAGTACTTC
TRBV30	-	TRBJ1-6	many	CAWSGRVAYNSPLHF	TGTGCCTGGAGTGGTAGAGTTGCCTATAATTCACCCCTCCACTTT
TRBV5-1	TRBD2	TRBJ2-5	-	CASSLALAGGETQYF	TGCGCCAGCAGCTTGGCCCTAGCGGGAGGGGAGACCCAGTACTTC
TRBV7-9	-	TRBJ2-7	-	CASSLGGNYEQYF	TGTGCCAGCAGCTTAGGGGGAAACTACGAGCAGTACTTC
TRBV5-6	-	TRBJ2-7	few	CASSLVVKSYEQYF	TGTGCCAGCAGCTTGGTGGTCAAGTCCTACGAGCAGTACTTC
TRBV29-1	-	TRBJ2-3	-	CSVDGSTDTQYF	TGCAGCGTGGACGGTAGCACAGATACGCAGTATTTT
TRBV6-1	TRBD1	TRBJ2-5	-	CASGGTGGAGETQYF	TGTGCCAGCGGCGGGACAGGGGGCGCGGGAGAGACCCAGTACTTC
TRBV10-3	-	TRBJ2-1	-	CAISERQEVPNEQFF	TGTGCCATCAGTGAGAGGCAGGAGGTTCCCAATGAGCAGTTCTTC
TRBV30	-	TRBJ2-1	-	CAWVGANNEQFF	TGTGCCTGGGTGGGGGCAAACAATGAGCAGTTCTTC
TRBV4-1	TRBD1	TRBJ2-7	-	CASSQTAGTGGHYEQYF	TGCGCCAGCAGCCAAACTGCCGGGACAGGGGGCCACTACGAGCAGTACTTC
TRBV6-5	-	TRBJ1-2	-	CASRRGGNYGYTF	TGTGCCAGCAGAAGAGGGGGTAACTATGGCTACACCTTC
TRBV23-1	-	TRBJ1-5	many	CASTTPPDRPNQPQHF	TGCGCCAGCACCACCCCACCAGACAGACCAAATCAGCCCCAGCATTTT
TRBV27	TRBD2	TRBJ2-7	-	CASSATSGRPPNEQYF	TGTGCCAGCAGTGCCACTAGCGGCAGACCCCCAAACGAGCAGTACTTC
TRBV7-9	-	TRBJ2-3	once	CASSQTGGTDTQYF	TGTGCCAGCAGCCAGACAGGCGGCACAGATACGCAGTATTTT
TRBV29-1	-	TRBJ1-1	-	CSVGGAEAFF	TGCAGCGTTGGGGGGGCTGAAGCTTTCTTT
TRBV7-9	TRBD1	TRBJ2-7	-	CASYSPGQGLEQYF	TGTGCCAGCTACTCCCCGGGACAGGGGCTCGAGCAGTACTTC
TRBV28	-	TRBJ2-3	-	CASSLFAGVGDTQYF	TGTGCCAGCAGTTTATTCGCAGGGGTGGGAGATACGCAGTATTTT
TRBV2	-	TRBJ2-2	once	CASSPDRNTGELFF	TGTGCCAGCAGTCCGGACAGGAACACCGGGGAGCTGTTTTTT
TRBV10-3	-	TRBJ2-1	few	CAIRNSGGHNEQFF	TGTGCCATCAGGAACTCGGGTGGACACAATGAGCAGTTCTTC
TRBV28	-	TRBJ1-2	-	CASSSNVGYTF	TGTGCCAGCAGTTCCAATGTTGGCTACACCTTC
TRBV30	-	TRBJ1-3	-	CAWSVENTIYF	TGTGCCTGGAGTGTCGAAAACACCATATATTTT
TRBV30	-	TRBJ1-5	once	CAWSSRDANQPQHF	TGTGCCTGGAGTTCGCGAGACGCAAATCAGCCCCAGCATTTT
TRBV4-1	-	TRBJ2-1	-	CASSPGRDQQFF	TGCGCCAGCAGCCCGGGCCGGGACCAGCAGTTCTTC
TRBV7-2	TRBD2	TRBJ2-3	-	CASSPRLAGVDTQYF	TGTGCCAGCAGCCCCCGACTAGCGGGAGTTGATACGCAGTATTTT
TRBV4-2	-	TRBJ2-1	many	CASSQDRSAGRHNEQFF	TGTGCCAGCAGCCAAGATCGGTCGGCGGGAAGGCACAATGAGCAGTTCTTC
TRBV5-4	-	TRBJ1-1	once	CASSTFLNTEAFF	TGTGCCAGCAGTACTTTTCTGAACACTGAAGCTTTCTTT
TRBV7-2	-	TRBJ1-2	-	CASSLDPGSYGYTF	TGTGCCAGCAGCTTAGACCCCGGGTCCTATGGCTACACCTTC
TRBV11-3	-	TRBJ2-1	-	CASSLGREGEQFF	TGTGCCAGCAGCTTGGGGCGGGAAGGTGAGCAGTTCTTC
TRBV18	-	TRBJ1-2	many	CASSPGGSLGIGYGYTF	TGTGCCAGCTCACCAGGGGGAAGTTTAGGTATCGGCTATGGCTACACCTTC
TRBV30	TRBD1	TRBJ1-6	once	CAWSGGQGRGDNSPLHF	TGTGCCTGGAGCGGGGGACAGGGACGAGGGGATAATTCACCCCTCCACTTT
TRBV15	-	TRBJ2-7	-	CATSRDRARGYSYEQYF	TGTGCCACCAGCAGAGACCGGGCAAGGGGATACTCCTACGAGCAGTACTTC
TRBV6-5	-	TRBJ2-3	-	CASSKDTDTQYF	TGTGCCAGCAGTAAAGATACAGATACGCAGTATTTT
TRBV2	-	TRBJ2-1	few	CASSEGVKGEQFF	TGTGCCAGCAGTGAAGGTGTAAAGGGTGAGCAGTTCTTC
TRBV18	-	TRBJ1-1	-	CASSPDKGRATEAFF	TGTGCCAGCTCACCAGACAAGGGGCGGGCCACTGAAGCTTTCTTT
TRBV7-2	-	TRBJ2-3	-	CASSPRPDTQYF	TGTGCCAGCAGCCCGAGACCAGATACGCAGTATTTT
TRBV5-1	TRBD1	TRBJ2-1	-	CASSFDRVPYNEQFF	TGCGCCAGCAGCTTTGACAGGGTTCCCTACAATGAGCAGTTCTTC
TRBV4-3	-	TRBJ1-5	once	CASSQESEGPQHF	TGCGCCAGCAGCCAAGAGTCGGAGGGGCCCCAGCATTTT
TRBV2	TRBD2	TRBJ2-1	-	CASRRLAGLYNEQFF	TGTGCCAGCAGGAGACTAGCGGGACTATACAATGAGCAGTTCTTC
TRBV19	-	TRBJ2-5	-	CASSTVVEYQETQYF	TGTGCCAGTAGTACGGTGGTGGAGTACCAAGAGACCCAGTACTTC
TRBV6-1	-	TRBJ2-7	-	CASTPNVGAFYEQYF	TGTGCCAGCACCCCGAACGTGGGGGCGTTTTACGAGCAGTACTTC
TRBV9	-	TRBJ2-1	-	CASSVAGPYNEQFF	TGTGCCAGCAGCGTAGCGGGGCCCTACAATGAGCAGTTCTTC
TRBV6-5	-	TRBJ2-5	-	CASSLNGGSQETQYF	TGTGCCAGCAGCCTAAATGGGGGGTCCCAAGAGACCCAGTACTTC
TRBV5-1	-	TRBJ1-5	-	CASSLGRDQPQHF	TGCGCCAGCAGCTTGGGGAGGGACCAGCCCCAGCATTTT
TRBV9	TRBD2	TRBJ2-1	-	CASSTSGWNEQFF	TGTGCCAGCAGCACTAGCGGGTGGAATGAGCAGTTCTTC
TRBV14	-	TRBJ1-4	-	CASSQGDPWATNEKLFF	TGTGCCAGCAGCCAAGGGGATCCATGGGCAACTAATGAAAAACTGTTTTTT
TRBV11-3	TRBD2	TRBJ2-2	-	CASSLTSGRAGELFF	TGTGCCAGCAGCTTAACCAGCGGGAGGGCCGGGGAGCTGTTTTTT
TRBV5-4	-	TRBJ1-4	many	CASSPGPKNEKLFF	TGTGCCAGCAGCCCGGGACCGAAAAATGAAAAACTGTTTTTT
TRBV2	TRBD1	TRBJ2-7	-	CASRGTGGNSYEQYF	TGTGCCAGCAGAGGGACAGGGGGCAACTCCTACGAGCAGTACTTC